Reported below is one T cell receptor (beta chain). The target antigen is unknown. This sample was taken from a study of beta chain features in type 1 diabetes. Study context: All samples combined gave roughly 110,000,000 sorted cells for examination. Findings and limits, study-wide: Moderately but significantly shorter TCRB CDR3s were found in Type 1 diabetes patients in all four CD4+ subsets.

Since all of the isolated RNA was reverse transcribed, expressed TCRB transcripts were what got sequenced. An average of about 3.6 million reads was obtained for naive, central memory and regulatory T cell samples. The assay was immunoSEQ multiplex PCR, and TCRdb's table has in-frame clones only and misses some. Among a few hundred thousand clones listed, about 10% were seen once. This TCR was recovered from a young man with type 1 diabetes. The material sequenced was central memory CD4+ T cells from blood.

CDR3 nucleotide sequence: TGTGCCATCAGGACGCGTGAGGGGGAGCAGTTCTTC. Its translation: CAIRTREGEQFF. The chain joins TRBV6-1 to TRBJ2-1; D assignment may be TRBD1 or TRBD2 (5 bases each). Trimming took off 10 bases at V and 10 bases at J, with 17 bases between the two ends. The V gene's germline CDR1 is MNHNS and CDR2 SASEGT. This CDR3 has 12 residues.